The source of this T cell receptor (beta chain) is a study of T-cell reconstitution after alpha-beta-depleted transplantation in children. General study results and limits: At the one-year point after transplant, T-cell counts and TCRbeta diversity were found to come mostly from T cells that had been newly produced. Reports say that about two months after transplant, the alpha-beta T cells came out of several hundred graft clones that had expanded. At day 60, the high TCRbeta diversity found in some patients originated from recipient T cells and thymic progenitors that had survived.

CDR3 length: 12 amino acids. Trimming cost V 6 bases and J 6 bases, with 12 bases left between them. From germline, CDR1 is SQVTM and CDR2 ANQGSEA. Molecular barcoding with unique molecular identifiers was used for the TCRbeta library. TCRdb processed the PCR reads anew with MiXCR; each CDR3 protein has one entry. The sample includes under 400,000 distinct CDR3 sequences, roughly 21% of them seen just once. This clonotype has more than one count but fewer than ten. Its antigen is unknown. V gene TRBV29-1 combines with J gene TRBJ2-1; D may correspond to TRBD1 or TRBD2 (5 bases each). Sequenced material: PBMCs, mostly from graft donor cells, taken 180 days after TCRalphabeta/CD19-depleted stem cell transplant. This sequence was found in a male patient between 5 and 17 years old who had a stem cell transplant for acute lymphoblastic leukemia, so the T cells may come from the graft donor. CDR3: CSVPGRTNEQFF. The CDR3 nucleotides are TGCAGCGTACCGGGACGGACCAATGAGCAGTTCTTC.